This TCR beta chain was recorded in a study of T cell repertoires in cytomegalovirus infection. Notes on this clonotype: Its antigen remains unknown.

J lost 5 bases, V lost 0 bases, and 3 bases had no gene match. Germline V lookup: CDR1 SGHVS, CDR2 FNYEAQ. The CDR3 has 16 amino acids. TCRdb ran MiXCR on the reads and lists one entry per CDR3 protein. The repertoire consists of about 900,000 distinct CDR3 sequences, with less than 35% occurring once and the leading ten covering about 14%. This sample comprised cultured CD8+ T cells from PBMCs, obtained from culture after CMV antigen stimulation. The receptor comes from a human donor in good health (CMV status not recorded). Some clones in this sample may be carry-over from other donors' samples. The rearrangement uses TRBV7-6 and TRBJ2-3; 12 bases agree with TRBD2. In DNA form, the CDR3 reads TGTGCCAGCAGCTTAGCGACTAGCGGGGGTGGAGATACGCAGTATTTT. Protein: CASSLATSGGGDTQYF.